Below, 12 T cell receptor beta chains from the same sample are listed, as sequenced in a study of T-cell reconstitution after alpha-beta-depleted transplantation in children. Library preparation (for TCRbeta) was performed with unique molecular identifiers. TCRdb itself ran the PCR reads through MiXCR, one entry per CDR3 protein. The sample consists of 100,000 or so distinct CDR3 sequences, 10% to 15% of them appearing once. The source material was PBMCs from the stem cell graft donor, sampled from the stem cell graft. Every receptor here comes from a human donor who donated a stem cell graft to a child with inherited bone marrow failure.

This clonotype was seen at least ten times. The genes are TRBV28 and TRBJ2-5; 11 bases agree with TRBD2. Trimming took 6 bases from V and 2 from J; bases not matched to a gene: 8. Germline assignment: CDR1 MDHEN and CDR2 SYDVKM. CDR3 size: 16 residues. The CDR3 region has the DNA TGTGCCAGCAGCACAGGGACTAGCGGTCCGCAAGAGACCCAGTACTTC. Its translation: CASSTGTSGPQETQYF.

This clonotype was seen ten or more times. The chain uses TRBV19 and TRBJ2-1; the match to TRBD2 covers 8 bases. CDR3 length: 13 amino acids. The J segment lost 7 bases and the V segment lost 4 bases, leaving 3 bases of the junction unmatched. Germline V gene data show CDR1 as LNHDA and CDR2 as SQIVND (reference sequence). The CDR3 is CASSTTSGNEQFF. In DNA form, the CDR3 reads TGTGCCAGTAGTACCACTAGCGGAAATGAGCAGTTCTTC.

Ten or more counts support this clonotype. J is TRBJ2-1 and V is TRBV12-3 or TRBV12-4, with 12 bases matching TRBD2. The CDR3 covers 15 residues. V lost 5 bases, J lost 8 bases, and 7 bases stayed unmatched. The CDR3 nucleotides read TGTGCCAGCAGTCCACGACTAGCGGGAGTGGATGAGCAGTTCTTC. As protein: CASSPRLAGVDEQFF.

This clonotype was detected ten times or more. The chain joins TRBV6-2 or TRBV6-3 to TRBJ1-1; 7 bases are shared with TRBD1. The germline CDR1 and CDR2 sequences are MNHEY and SVGEGT. There are 17 residues in the CDR3. With V trimmed by 3 bases and J by 0 bases, 10 bases remained unmatched. The CDR3 coding sequence is TGTGCCAGCAGTTATGCCGGGACAGCCCGGATGAACACTGAAGCTTTCTTT. Protein sequence: CASSYAGTARMNTEAFF.

This clonotype was recorded many times. The rearrangement uses TRBV10-3 and TRBJ2-2; D possibly uses TRBD1 or TRBD2 (5 bases each). CDR1 ENHRY and CDR2 SYGVKD come from the germline V gene. Trimming removed 6 bases at V and 2 bases at J, with 13 bases between. The CDR3 has 15 residues. The CDR3 sequence: CAISLGRDNTGELFF. CDR3 nucleotide sequence: TGTGCCATCAGCTTGGGACGGGACAACACCGGGGAGCTGTTTTTT.

This rearrangement joins TRBV11-1 to TRBJ2-6, with 9 bases lining up with TRBD1. This CDR3 region has 18 residues. Germline V gene sequence: CDR1 SGHAT, CDR2 FQDESV (reference sequence). V trimming: 5 bases; J trimming: 0 bases; junction bases outside the gene matches: 8. The CDR3 spells CASSASTGGPSGANVLTF. In nucleotides, the CDR3 is TGTGCCAGCAGCGCCTCGACAGGGGGGCCCTCTGGGGCCAACGTCCTGACTTTC.

This clonotype was counted ten times or more. The chain couples TRBV4-2 to TRBJ1-4; D remains unclear. Germline V lookup: CDR1 LGHNA, CDR2 YNFKEQ. The V gene lost 0 bases and the J gene lost 0 bases, with 2 bases spanning the gap. The CDR3 extends over 14 amino acids. As DNA, the CDR3 is TGTGCCAGCAGCCAAGAACCAACTAATGAAAAACTGTTTTTT. Translation gives CASSQEPTNEKLFF.

The CDR3 protein is CASKGAKPPLSNQPQHF. CDR3 in DNA: TGTGCCAGCAAGGGGGCCAAACCCCCCCTTAGCAATCAGCCCCAGCATTTT. V usage is TRBV6-2 or TRBV6-3 and J usage is TRBJ1-5; 7 nucleotides align to TRBD1. CDR3 length equals 17 residues. The V gene's germline CDR1 is MNHEY and CDR2 SVGEGT. V lost 7 bases and J lost 0; bases outside the gene matches: 12.

The chain couples TRBV4-2 to TRBJ2-3, with a possible D match to TRBD1 (6 bases). V was cut by 2 bases and J by 4 bases, with 19 bases left in between. Germline CDR1 is LGHNA and CDR2 is YNFKEQ. The CDR3 has 17 amino acids. The CDR3 coding sequence is TGTGCCAGCAGCCAACTCACAGGGAATCGGGCGGCAGATACGCAGTATTTT. It encodes CASSQLTGNRAADTQYF.

This clonotype was recorded at least ten times. This chain uses TRBV7-9 with TRBJ2-5; D is undetermined. Per germline, CDR1 SEHNR and CDR2 FQNEAQ (reference sequence). The germline V and J ends were trimmed by 5 bases and 5 bases, with 15 bases remaining between them. The CDR3 runs to 14 residues. This chain's CDR3 is CASSTRSLQETQYF. Here the CDR3 DNA reads TGTGCCAGCAGCACCCGTAGTCTTCAGGAGACCCAGTACTTC.

This clonotype was observed many times. J is TRBJ2-7 and V is TRBV7-9; 9 bases align to TRBD1. This CDR3 is built from 12 residues. Germline CDR1 is SEHNR and CDR2 is FQNEAQ (reference sequence). V dropped 5 bases and J dropped 8; count of bases not matched to a gene: 4. The CDR3 DNA reads TGTGCCAGCAGCGCCGGGACAGGGAAGCAGTACTTC. It translates to CASSAGTGKQYF. The complete variable domain, with remaining parts taken from reference TRBV7-9 and TRBJ2-7, reads DTGVSQNPRHKITKRGQNVTFRCDPISEHNRLYWYRQTLGQGPEFLTYFQNEAQLEKSRLLSDRFSAERPKGSFSTLEIQRTEQGDSAMYLCASSAGTGKQYFGPGTRLTVT.

The chain uses TRBV7-6 and TRBJ2-7; TRBD2 matches at 14 bases. Germline CDR1 and CDR2: SGHVS and FNYEAQ. V gave up 5 bases and J gave up 5 bases; unmatched junction bases: 5. The CDR3 extends over 15 amino acids. CDR3 sequence reads: CASSARTSGGNEQYF. CDR3 nucleotides: TGTGCCAGCAGCGCTCGGACTAGCGGGGGGAACGAGCAGTACTTC. Looking up the rest from reference TRBV7-6 and TRBJ2-7 gives the full variable domain: GAGVSQSPRYKVTKRGQDVALRCDPISGHVSLYWYRQALGQGPEFLTYFNYEAQQDKSGLPNDRFSAERPEGSISTLTIQRTEQRDSAMYRCASSARTSGGNEQYFGPGTRLTVT.